This T cell receptor beta chain appears in the sequencing data of a study of cytomegalovirus exposure and HLA in healthy donors. Turning to the study itself: HLA-typed donors were the source of roughly 80 million unique TCRs held in an early data release. Study-wide points: Based on reports, TCR beta sequences accurately predicted HLA-A and HLA-B alleles for most subjects. The productive fraction for most TCR beta V segments was about 87% or about 30% in an earlier analysis.

Comment on this clone: Its target is unknown.

The V and J ends lost 5 bases and 4 bases, in that order; junction bases with no gene match: 1. This CDR3 is 13 amino acids long. Germline V gene data show CDR1 as SGHAT and CDR2 as FQNNGV. The PCR had 60 Vbeta and 13 Jbeta primers. Libraries were prepared by immunoSEQ multiplex PCR; TCRdb keeps only in-frame clonotypes and omits some of them. Of hundreds of thousands of clones in the sample, about 90% are singletons; the top ten hold roughly 2.3%. V is TRBV11-2 and J is TRBJ1-5, with 8 nucleotides matching TRBD1. Sequencing was done on a sample of PBMCs. The receptor's source is a woman under 30 in good health and CMV-seronegative. The CDR3 reads CASSGDRNQPQHF. The CDR3 DNA follows: TGTGCCAGCAGCGGGGACAGGAATCAGCCCCAGCATTTT.